This TCR beta chain was sequenced in a study of T cells after yellow fever vaccination. General study results and limits: Faster peaking, at day 5 versus 15, marked a secondary response that was weaker.

Germline CDR1 MNHEY, CDR2 SVGAGI. The CDR3 sequence is 15 residues long. Trimming took 2 bases from V and 3 from J, leaving 13 bases between them. Of note for this clonotype: Its antigen is not identified.

It was through 5'RACE template switching that TCR cDNA was made, with a universal primer site and UMIs added. TCRdb used MiXCR to reprocess the 5' RACE reads, holding one entry per CDR3 protein. This table holds some 160,000 distinct CDR3 sequences, around 9.7% found once. The sample here was CD8+ T cells sorted from PBMCs, taken 45 days after the yellow fever booster vaccination. The chain joins TRBV6-5 to TRBJ1-2; D might be TRBD1 (5 bases). The origin of this receptor is a man younger than 35 who received the YFV17D yellow fever vaccine. The CDR3 reads CASSYAIGTYYGYTF. CDR3 sequence (DNA): TGTGCCAGCAGTTACGCGATCGGGACCTACTATGGCTACACCTTC.